This T cell receptor beta chain appears in the sequencing data of a study of blood T cell repertoires in COVID-19. About the research overall: Samples representing acute and convalescent COVID-19 were sourced from the United States, Italy and Spain. The analysed material was cDNA or gDNA that came from T cells, B-cell-depleted T cells, or PBMCs.

In germline, CDR1 is GTSNPN, CDR2 SVGIG (reference sequence). The CDR3 contains 13 residues. V dropped 0 bases and J dropped 5 bases, with 10 bases sitting between them. In the original workflow: Reference gene primer amplification gave estimated nucleated cell counts. Assay used: immunoSEQ multiplex PCR; TCRdb lists only in-frame clones, some missing. That table gives V, J and clone size, and the DNA gave D and trimming. The sample yields 130,000 or so clones, approximately 84% seen once. The specimen sequenced was peripheral blood. The source of this sequence is a human donor in a cohort sampled during active COVID-19. The chain combines TRBV30 with TRBJ1-2, with D possibly TRBD1 on 6 matching bases. The CDR3 DNA reads as TGTGCCTGGAGTGTAGACAGGAGTTATGGCTACACCTTC. Its protein is CAWSVDRSYGYTF.